Below, 4 T cell receptor beta chains from the same sample are listed, as sequenced in a study of OX40 agonist ivuxolimab in advanced cancers. Produced via immunoSEQ multiplex PCR; TCRdb's table is partial and in-frame only. This repertoire shows tens of thousands of clones, approximately 90% found once; its top ten account for around 25%. The sequenced sample was CD4+ or CD8+ T cells sorted from blood, obtained in a trial of the OX40 agonist ivuxolimab. The receptors were sampled from an adult with an advanced solid tumor such as melanoma, head and neck, liver or kidney cancer.

The chain uses TRBV30 and TRBJ1-2, with D hard to call. This CDR3 region has 14 residues. The germline gives CDR1 GTSNPN, CDR2 SVGIG (reference sequence). With 2 bases removed from V and 0 bases from J, the gap between germline ends came to 10 bases. CDR3 coding DNA: TGTGCCTGGAGTTTGGGTCCAGCTAACTATGGCTACACCTTC. Protein: CAWSLGPANYGYTF.

In its sample, this clone was seen a few times. This sequence joins TRBV7-6 and TRBJ1-5; D call uncertain. V was pared by 1 base and J by 6 bases, with 10 bases between. Germline CDR1 reads SGHVS; CDR2 reads FNYEAQ. The CDR3 runs 14 residues. The CDR3 loop is CASSLGISRQPQHF. DNA of the CDR3: TGTGCCAGCAGCTTAGGGATTAGTCGTCAGCCCCAGCATTTT.

The chain joins TRBV4-2 to TRBJ2-1, with TRBD2 identical over 11 bases. Germline V gene data show CDR1 as LGHNA and CDR2 as YNFKEQ. Trimming removed 2 bases from V and 9 bases from J; junction bases left unmatched: 6. The CDR3 is made up of 15 amino acids. The CDR3 DNA sequence: TGTGCCAGCAGCCAATTAGCGGGAGGGCTTTCTGAGCAGTTCTTC. This gives the protein CASSQLAGGLSEQFF.

The chain joins TRBV9 to TRBJ2-1; 8 bases fit TRBD2. The CDR3 covers 16 residues. Trimming removed 7 bases from V and 6 bases from J; junction bases left unmatched: 15. Germline V CDR1 and CDR2: SGDLS, YYNGEE. The CDR3 region has the DNA TGTGCCAGCTCTCAACGGGAGGGCCCTAAACCCAATGAGCAGTTCTTC. It is translated as CASSQREGPKPNEQFF.